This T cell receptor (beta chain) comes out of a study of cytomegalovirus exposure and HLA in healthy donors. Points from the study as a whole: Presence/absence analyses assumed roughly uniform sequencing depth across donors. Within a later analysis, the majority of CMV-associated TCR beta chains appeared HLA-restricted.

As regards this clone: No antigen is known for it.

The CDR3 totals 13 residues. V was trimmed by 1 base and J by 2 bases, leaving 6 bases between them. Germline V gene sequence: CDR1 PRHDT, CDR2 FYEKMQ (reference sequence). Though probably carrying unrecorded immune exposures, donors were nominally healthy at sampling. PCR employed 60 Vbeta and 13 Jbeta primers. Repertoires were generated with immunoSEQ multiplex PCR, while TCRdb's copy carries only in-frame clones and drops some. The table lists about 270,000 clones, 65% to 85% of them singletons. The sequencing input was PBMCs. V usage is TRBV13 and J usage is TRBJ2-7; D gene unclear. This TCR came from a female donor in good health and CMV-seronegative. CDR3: CASSLDRTYEQYF. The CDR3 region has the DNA TGTGCCAGCAGCTTAGACAGAACCTACGAGCAGTACTTC. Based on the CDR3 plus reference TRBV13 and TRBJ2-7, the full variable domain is AAGVIQSPRHLIKEKRETATLKCYPIPRHDTVYWYQQGPGQDPQFLISFYEKMQSDKGSIPDRFSAQQFSDYHSELNMSSLELGDSALYFCASSLDRTYEQYFGPGTRLTVT.